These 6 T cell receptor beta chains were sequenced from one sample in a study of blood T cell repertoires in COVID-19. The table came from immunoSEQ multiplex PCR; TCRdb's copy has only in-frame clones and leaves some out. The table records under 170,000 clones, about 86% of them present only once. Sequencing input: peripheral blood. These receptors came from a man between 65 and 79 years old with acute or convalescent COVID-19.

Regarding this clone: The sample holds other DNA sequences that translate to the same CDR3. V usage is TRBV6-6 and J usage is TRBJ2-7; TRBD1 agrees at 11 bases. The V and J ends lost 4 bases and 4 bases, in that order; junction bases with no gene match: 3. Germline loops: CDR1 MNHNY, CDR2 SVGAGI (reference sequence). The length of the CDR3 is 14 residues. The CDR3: CASSSGQGGYEQYF. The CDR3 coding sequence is TGTGCCAGCAGTTCGGGACAGGGGGGGTACGAGCAGTACTTC.

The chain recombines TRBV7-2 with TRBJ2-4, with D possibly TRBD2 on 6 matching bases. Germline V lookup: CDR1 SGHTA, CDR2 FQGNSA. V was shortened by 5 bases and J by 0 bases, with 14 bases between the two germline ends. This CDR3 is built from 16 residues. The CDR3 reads CASSLYSGLAKNIQYF. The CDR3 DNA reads TGTGCCAGCAGCCTATATAGCGGACTAGCCAAAAACATTCAGTACTTC.

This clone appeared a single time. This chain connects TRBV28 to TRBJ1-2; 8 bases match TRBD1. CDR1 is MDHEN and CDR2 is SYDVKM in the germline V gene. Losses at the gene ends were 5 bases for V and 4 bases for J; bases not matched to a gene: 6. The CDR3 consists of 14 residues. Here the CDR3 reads CASSLYGTGYGYTF. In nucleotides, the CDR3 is TGTGCCAGCAGTCTATACGGGACAGGCTATGGCTACACCTTC.

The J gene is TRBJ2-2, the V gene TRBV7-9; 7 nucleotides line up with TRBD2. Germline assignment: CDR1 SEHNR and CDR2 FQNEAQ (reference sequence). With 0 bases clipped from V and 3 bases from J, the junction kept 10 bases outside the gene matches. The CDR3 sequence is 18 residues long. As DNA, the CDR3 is TGTGCCAGCAGCTTAGCCCCCCGACTAGCTTCGGACACCGGGGAGCTGTTTTTT. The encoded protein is CASSLAPRLASDTGELFF.

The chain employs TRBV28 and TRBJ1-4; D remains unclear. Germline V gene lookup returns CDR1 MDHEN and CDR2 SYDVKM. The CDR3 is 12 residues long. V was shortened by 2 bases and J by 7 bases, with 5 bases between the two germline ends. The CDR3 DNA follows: TGTGCCAGCAGTTTAGGCGGTGAAAAACTGTTTTTT. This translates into CASSLGGEKLFF.

The CDR3, as DNA: TGTGCCAGCATCGGACAGGGGCGAAACACCATATATTTT. Its translation: CASIGQGRNTIYF. The J gene is TRBJ1-3, the V gene TRBV25-1; TRBD1 agrees at 9 bases. CDR3 length: 13 amino acids. J was trimmed by 5 bases and V by 7 bases; bases with no gene match: 3. Germline-derived CDR1 and CDR2 are MGHDK and SYGVNS.